The present T cell receptor beta chain was sequenced within a study of cytomegalovirus exposure and HLA in healthy donors. Study-wide results and limits: The Asian-associated ancestry cluster reportedly had fewer N-insertions than the approximately 670-donor mean in a later analysis.

Comment on this clone: Its target is unknown.

PCR primers comprised 60 Vbeta and 13 Jbeta primers. The protocol was immunoSEQ multiplex PCR, while the TCRdb copy is restricted to in-frame clones and leaves out a portion. The sample lists 140,000 to 150,000 clones; about 80% were seen once. This CDR3 has 14 residues. CDR1 and CDR2 from the germline V gene are SGDLS and YYNGEE. With 1 base removed from V and 1 base from J, the gap between germline ends came to 8 bases. The TCR comes from a woman aged 18-29 years in good health and CMV-seropositive. The gene calls are TRBV9 and TRBJ1-1; a possible D gene is TRBD1 (5 bases). Sequences were obtained from PBMCs. CDR3 region: CASSVQRGNTEAFF. CDR3 DNA: TGTGCCAGCAGCGTACAAAGGGGGAACACTGAAGCTTTCTTT.